These T cell receptor beta chains were read from a single sample in a study of T cell changes during pregnancy in multiple sclerosis. Sequencing used immunoSEQ multiplex PCR; TCRdb keeps in-frame clones, though not all of them. This table has fewer than 50,000 clones, roughly nine tenths appearing once. This specimen was CD8+ T cells from peripheral blood mononuclear cells, taken after pregnancy. Receptors originate from a female donor with multiple sclerosis, enrolled in a pregnancy study. Both conserved end residues are part of each CDR3. Each record gives: V gene, D gene, clone size, J gene, CDR3 protein, CDR3 DNA. D genes are given only for firm matches. Clone size is not always given. Where it is, it says once, few, many or a class for expanded clones.

>TRBV6-4|-|-|TRBJ2-1
CASSDSQEGEQFF
TGTGCCAGCAGTGACTCCCAGGAGGGGGAGCAGTTCTTC
>TRBV9|TRBD1|-|TRBJ1-1
CASSPTGESPEAFF
TGTGCCAGCAGCCCGACAGGGGAGTCCCCTGAAGCTTTCTTT
>TRBV5-6|-|-|TRBJ1-5
CASSLKRDLYNQPQHF
TGTGCCAGCAGCTTGAAGAGGGATCTTTACAATCAGCCCCAGCATTTT
>TRBV7-8|TRBD1|few|TRBJ1-2
CASSLERGQVDGYTF
TGTGCCAGCAGCCTAGAGAGGGGACAGGTTGATGGCTACACCTTC
>TRBV11-3|-|-|TRBJ2-7
CASSRNRTERSYEQYF
TGTGCCAGCAGCCGAAATAGGACAGAACGCTCCTACGAGCAGTACTTC
>TRBV27|-|once|TRBJ1-2
CASSPFRNYGYTF
TGTGCCAGCAGTCCGTTCCGTAACTATGGCTACACCTTC
>TRBV10-3|TRBD2|-|TRBJ2-5
CAISESRGGLAGPRVETQYF
TGTGCCATCAGTGAGTCACGAGGAGGACTAGCGGGGCCTCGGGTGGAGACCCAGTACTTC
>TRBV7-3|TRBD2|-|TRBJ2-1
CASSLRPSGELYEYSYNEQFF
TGTGCCAGCAGCTTAAGGCCTAGCGGGGAACTATACGAATACTCCTACAATGAGCAGTTCTTC
>TRBV6-5|-|once|TRBJ1-3
CASSSRGGQGGNTIYF
TGTGCCAGCAGTTCGCGAGGAGGGCAGGGTGGAAACACCATATATTTT
>TRBV6-6|-|-|TRBJ2-7
CASTTSLVAYYEQYF
TGTGCCAGCACCACCTCACTAGTAGCTTACTACGAGCAGTACTTC